These 9 T cell receptor beta chains were sequenced from one sample in a study of OX40 agonist ivuxolimab in advanced cancers. Here immunoSEQ multiplex PCR was the method, and the copy in TCRdb shows in-frame clones only, minus some. The sample shows about 86,000 clones, approximately 90% of them seen only once. Material: CD4+ or CD8+ T cells sorted from blood, obtained in a trial of the OX40 agonist ivuxolimab. These receptors were taken from an adult with an advanced solid tumor such as melanoma, head and neck, liver or kidney cancer.

In its sample, this clone was seen a few times. The rearrangement uses TRBV11-2 and TRBJ2-7; D ambiguous. V lost 1 base, J lost 2 bases, and 9 bases lay in between. Germline V gives CDR1 SGHAT, CDR2 FQNNGV. CDR3 length: 14 amino acids. CDR3 bases: TGTGCCAGCAGCTTAGGACAAGAGCCCTACGAGCAGTACTTC. Protein: CASSLGQEPYEQYF.

The V gene is TRBV4-1, the J gene TRBJ2-3; TRBD2 aligns across 10 bases. The germline gives CDR1 MGHRA, CDR2 YSYEKL. After removal of 6 bases from V and 1 base from J, the junction contained 4 bases not matched to a gene. CDR3 length: 15 amino acids. CDR3 sequence reads: CASRYGLAGTDTQYF. CDR3 bases: TGCGCCAGCAGGTACGGACTAGCGGGCACAGATACGCAGTATTTT.

The chain employs TRBV7-2 and TRBJ2-5; no definite D call. Germline CDR1 and CDR2: SGHTA and FQGNSA. V gave up 7 bases and J gave up 2 bases, with 14 bases separating them. The CDR3 is 14 amino acids. This CDR3 reads CASTIALGQETQYF. The CDR3 bases are TGTGCCAGCACCATAGCCTTAGGACAAGAGACCCAGTACTTC. The full variable domain, in which reference TRBV7-2 and TRBJ2-5 provide the parts outside the CDR3, is GAGVSQSPSNKVTEKGKDVELRCDPISGHTALYWYRQSLGQGLEFLIYFQGNSAPDKSGLPSDRFSAERTGGSVSTLTIQRTQQEDSAVYLCASTIALGQETQYFGPGTRLLVL.

This clone was picked up one time. The chain employs TRBV28 and TRBJ1-6; D unresolved. V was cut by 6 bases and J by 0 bases, with 15 bases left in between. Germline V gene lookup returns CDR1 MDHEN and CDR2 SYDVKM. This CDR3 has 17 amino acids. For the CDR3, the DNA is TGTGCCAGCAGAAGCCAAGGGATGAGCTCCTATAATTCACCCCTCCACTTT. Its protein is CASRSQGMSSYNSPLHF.

The J gene is TRBJ2-5, the V gene TRBV7-6, with 7 nucleotides matching TRBD1. This CDR3 is built from 15 residues. Germline trimming cut 4 bases from V and 5 bases from J; bases unmatched to any gene: 10. Germline V gives CDR1 SGHVS, CDR2 FNYEAQ. The CDR3 DNA follows: TGTGCCAGCAGCTCCAACGGACAGGCGGGCGAGACCCAGTACTTC. Translated: CASSSNGQAGETQYF.

The chain combines TRBV29-1 with TRBJ2-3, with D uncertain. Trimming pared 5 bases from V and 2 bases from J, leaving 14 bases between. The CDR3 is 14 amino acids. Looked up from germline, CDR1 is SQVTM and CDR2 is ANQGSEA. CDR3 sequence (DNA): TGCAGCGTTCGGTTCTCTGGAGCCACAGATACGCAGTATTTT. This codes for CSVRFSGATDTQYF.

The CDR3 region is CASSSLAGGPGEQFF. The CDR3 DNA reads TGCGCCAGCAGCTCCCTAGCGGGAGGGCCGGGTGAGCAGTTCTTC. The chain joins TRBV5-1 to TRBJ2-1, with 12 bases aligning to TRBD2. Germline lookup yields CDR1 SGHRS and CDR2 YFSETQ. The V gene end was trimmed by 3 bases and the J gene end by 9 bases; junction bases not matched to a gene: 7. The CDR3 contains 15 residues.

This chain uses TRBV27 with TRBJ2-5; D call uncertain. The CDR3 has 13 amino acids. Trimming shortened V by 3 bases and J by 0 bases, and 5 bases separated the two germline ends. Germline V gives CDR1 MNHEY, CDR2 SMNVEV (reference sequence). Here the CDR3 DNA reads TGTGCCAGCAGTTTGGGGTACCAAGAGACCCAGTACTTC. This gives the protein CASSLGYQETQYF.

J is TRBJ1-3 and V is TRBV19; 8 positions agree with TRBD1. Germline V lookup: CDR1 LNHDA, CDR2 SQIVND (reference sequence). The CDR3 sequence is 16 residues long. The V and J ends lost 4 bases and 1 base, in that order; junction bases with no gene match: 6. CDR3 nucleotide sequence: TGTGCCAGTAGTAATTCCCGGACAGGGTCTGGAAACACCATATATTTT. It codes for CASSNSRTGSGNTIYF.